This is a list of T cell receptor beta chains from one sample in a study of glioma-infiltrating T cells after dendritic cell vaccination. Libraries were prepared by immunoSEQ multiplex PCR; TCRdb keeps only in-frame clonotypes and omits some of them. The table lists 75,000 to 100,000 clones, 75% to 85% of them singletons. The sequenced sample was blood, obtained before dendritic cell vaccination. Receptors were obtained from a human donor with glioblastoma. CDR3s include the opening cysteine and the closing phenylalanine or tryptophan. A D gene is named only where the DNA matches it firmly. Clone size is stated in some rows and not others, as once, few, many or a class when expanded.

length: 15; V: TRBV5-4; J: TRBJ2-1; D: TRBD2; size: -; CDR3: CASSLTSGANNEQFF; DNA: TGTGCCAGCAGTCTCACTAGCGGGGCTAACAATGAGCAGTTCTTC
length: 12; V: TRBV6-5; J: TRBJ2-2; D: -; size: -; CDR3: CASSSGTGELFF; DNA: TGTGCCAGCAGTTCGGGCACCGGGGAGCTGTTTTTT
length: 19; V: TRBV4-1; J: TRBJ2-6; D: -; size: -; CDR3: CASSQEILGSFSGANVLTF; DNA: TGCGCCAGCAGCCAAGAAATTCTAGGATCCTTCTCTGGGGCCAACGTCCTGACTTTC
length: 14; V: TRBV13; J: TRBJ2-7; D: -; size: -; CDR3: CASSLRDNSYEQYF; DNA: TGTGCCAGCAGCTTAAGAGACAACTCCTACGAGCAGTACTTC
length: 17; V: TRBV19; J: TRBJ1-2; D: TRBD1; size: -; CDR3: CASSMRRSTDRGEGYTF; DNA: TGTGCCAGTAGTATGCGACGGTCAACGGACAGGGGAGAAGGCTACACCTTC
length: 13; V: TRBV19; J: TRBJ1-1; D: TRBD1; size: -; CDR3: CASSGTVGTEAFF; DNA: TGTGCCAGTAGTGGGACAGTAGGAACTGAAGCTTTCTTT
length: 14; V: TRBV29-1; J: TRBJ2-5; D: -; size: -; CDR3: CSVEDSRAGETQYF; DNA: TGCAGCGTTGAAGATTCGCGGGCAGGAGAGACCCAGTACTTC
length: 15; V: TRBV5-1; J: TRBJ2-3; D: TRBD2; size: -; CDR3: CASRPTSVVPDTQYF; DNA: TGCGCCAGCCGCCCGACTAGCGTAGTGCCAGATACGCAGTATTTT
length: 13; V: TRBV6-1; J: TRBJ1-1; D: TRBD1; size: -; CDR3: CASRVTGAAEAFF; DNA: TGTGCCAGCAGGGTAACAGGGGCGGCTGAAGCTTTCTTT
length: 15; V: TRBV5-1; J: TRBJ2-5; D: -; size: -; CDR3: CASSFQQSGQETQYF; DNA: TGCGCCAGCAGCTTTCAACAAAGCGGACAAGAGACCCAGTACTTC
length: 14; V: TRBV27; J: TRBJ1-1; D: TRBD1; size: -; CDR3: CASSSRGLGTEAFF; DNA: TGTGCCAGCAGTTCAAGGGGGCTCGGCACTGAAGCTTTCTTT
length: 11; V: TRBV2; J: TRBJ1-5; D: TRBD1; size: -; CDR3: CVTGGRQPQHF; DNA: TGCGTAACAGGGGGCCGTCAGCCCCAGCATTTT
length: 16; V: TRBV30; J: TRBJ2-7; D: TRBD1; size: -; CDR3: CAWSPTDRAVFYEQYF; DNA: TGTGCCTGGAGTCCAACCGACAGGGCCGTATTCTACGAGCAGTACTTC
length: 16; V: TRBV28; J: TRBJ1-3; D: -; size: -; CDR3: CASSPPRGISGNTIYF; DNA: TGTGCCAGCAGTCCGCCCAGGGGAATCTCTGGAAACACCATATATTTT
length: 16; V: TRBV10-3; J: TRBJ2-1; D: TRBD2; size: -; CDR3: CAISDGTSGRALVPFF; DNA: TGTGCCATCAGTGATGGGACTAGCGGGAGGGCCTTAGTGCCGTTCTTC
length: 13; V: TRBV18; J: TRBJ1-2; D: TRBD1; size: -; CDR3: CASSLDRGYGYTF; DNA: TGTGCCAGCTCGCTGGACAGGGGCTATGGCTACACCTTC
length: 14; V: TRBV2; J: TRBJ2-7; D: -; size: many; CDR3: CASSEGAGPREQYF; DNA: TGTGCCAGCAGTGAAGGGGCAGGCCCACGCGAGCAGTACTTC
length: 14; V: TRBV29-1; J: TRBJ1-2; D: -; size: -; CDR3: CSVDSDNSLYGYTF; DNA: TGCAGCGTTGACTCGGACAACTCCCTCTATGGCTACACCTTC